The T cell receptor (beta chain) described here comes from a study of tumor-infiltrating lymphocytes in primary liver carcinoma. Study-wide background: Tumors were stage T1-T3 N0M0, roughly 4 to 11 cm across. Study-wide points: Tumor region pairs outstripped tumor-adjacent and tumor-blood pairs in overlap. Since sampling was bulk and unsorted, CD4+ and CD8+ repertoires were not compared.

Unsorted whole blood supplied the RNA, and germline DNA was extracted too. Chronic HBV infection, which was untreated, was present in the patients. There are a few counts of this clonotype. Its antigen is not identified. The CDR3 totals 14 residues. Germline values: CDR1 SGHAT, CDR2 FQNNGV. Trimming shortened V by 2 bases and J by 4 bases, and 11 bases separated the two germline ends. Synthesis of TCR beta cDNA was carried out from 500 ng total RNA with a constant-region primer. Slightly modified ARM-PCR served as the procedure for the TCR beta libraries. These libraries came from three rounds of nested multiplex PCR. The two initial PCR rounds, roughly 11 cycles each, used TRBV1-TRBV30 forward and C-beta reverse primers. TCRdb ran MiXCR on the multiplex PCR reads and lists one entry per CDR3 protein. The table lists approximately 330,000 distinct CDR3 sequences, less than 75% of them singletons.

The source material was peripheral blood. This TCR derives from a man aged 35 to 55 with primary liver carcinoma and hepatitis B virus infection. This chain links TRBV11-2 with TRBJ1-1; the D is unclear. The CDR3 reads CASSLSTWGTEAFF. The CDR3 DNA reads TGTGCCAGCAGCTTAAGTACCTGGGGCACTGAAGCTTTCTTT. The variable domain in full, with the rest retrieved from reference TRBV11-2 and TRBJ1-1, is EAGVAQSPRYKIIEKRQSVAFWCNPISGHATLYWYQQILGQGPKLLIQFQNNGVVDDSQLPKDRFSAERLKGVDSTLKIQPAKLEDSAVYLCASSLSTWGTEAFFGQGTRLTVV.